This TCR beta chain originates from a study of radiation and T cells in renal cell carcinoma. This CDR3 comprises 15 residues. Germline V gene sequence: CDR1 SGHDN, CDR2 FVKESK. V was pared by 3 bases and J by 3 bases, with 7 bases of the junction left unmatched. Overall study findings and caveats: From baseline, blood top tumor clonotypes peaked at 2 weeks post-radiation. Without pretreatment biopsies, baseline tumor clonotype presence was undetermined.

Generated by immunoSEQ multiplex PCR, the TCRdb table keeps only in-frame clones and is missing some. The table shows about 130,000 clones, with about 88% occurring only once. As to time point: blood 2 weeks post-SBRT. Treatment described: 15 Gy SBRT to primary tumor, nephrectomy 4 weeks later. After SBRT, blood was collected at 2 and 4 weeks, plus baseline. Clear cell pathology was present in this patient's renal cell carcinoma. Notes on this clone: Its antigen is unidentified.

This TCR was sampled from a woman aged 70-85 years with renal cell carcinoma. Source: blood, taken from a patient whose treatment included radiotherapy and nephrectomy. The gene calls are TRBV14 and TRBJ2-7; 8 bases fit TRBD1. The DNA of the CDR3 is TGTGCCAGCAGCCAGGGTCGGACAGGGCTCTACGAGCAGTACTTC. Encoded protein: CASSQGRTGLYEQYF.